The 19 T cell receptor beta chains given below trace back to one sample, sequenced in a study of CD8+ T cells in alopecia areata. This sample's treatment: oral pan-JAK inhibitor, 5-10 mg twice daily. RNA extraction and reverse transcription yielded cDNA as sequencing template. Some clones are missing from TCRdb's copy, which holds only in-frame ones; the method was immunoSEQ multiplex PCR. The sample holds fewer than 150,000 clones, about four fifths seen once. Sequenced here: CD8+ T cells sorted from blood, sampled at week 4, from a patient treated with tofacitinib. Every receptor here comes from a human donor with alopecia areata.

This sequence joins TRBV13 and TRBJ2-5; 9 bases agree with TRBD1. The germline CDR1 and CDR2 sequences are PRHDT and FYEKMQ (reference sequence). CDR3 size: 15 residues. The V gene end was trimmed by 1 base and the J gene end by 5 bases; junction bases not matched to a gene: 5. CDR3 sequence reads: CASSLVRTGEETQYF. In nucleotides, the CDR3 is TGTGCCAGCAGCTTAGTTAGGACAGGGGAGGAGACCCAGTACTTC. The full variable domain, its missing parts supplied by reference TRBV13 and TRBJ2-5, is AAGVIQSPRHLIKEKRETATLKCYPIPRHDTVYWYQQGPGQDPQFLISFYEKMQSDKGSIPDRFSAQQFSDYHSELNMSSLELGDSALYFCASSLVRTGEETQYFGPGTRLLVL.

The CDR3 bases are TGTGCCATTTCGGGGGGAAACACCGGGGAGCTGTTTTTT. Protein: CAISGGNTGELFF. V usage is TRBV10-3 and J usage is TRBJ2-2; 7 bases map to TRBD2. The CDR3 covers 13 residues. Germline V CDR1 and CDR2: ENHRY, SYGVKD. V dropped 9 bases and J dropped 2; count of bases not matched to a gene: 3.

CDR3 nucleotide sequence: TGTGCCAGCAGTTTATCGGGCCAGGGGAGACACGAGCAGTACTTC. It codes for CASSLSGQGRHEQYF. The chain uses TRBV27 and TRBJ2-7; the D gene is possibly TRBD1 (6 bases). Germline V CDR1 and CDR2: MNHEY, SMNVEV (reference sequence). With 0 bases removed from V and 5 bases from J, the gap between germline ends came to 14 bases. The CDR3 covers 15 residues.

This chain uses TRBV18 with TRBJ2-5; D unresolved. This CDR3 is 16 amino acids long. The V end was cut by 3 bases, the J end by 7 bases, with 21 bases between. Per germline, CDR1 KGHSH and CDR2 LQKENI. This chain's CDR3 is CASSPMGHGDSGTQYF. The CDR3 DNA is TGTGCCAGCTCACCTATGGGCCATGGAGATTCGGGGACCCAGTACTTC.

This sequence joins TRBV18 and TRBJ2-7, with 9 nucleotides matching TRBD2. CDR1 KGHSH and CDR2 LQKENI come from the germline V gene. This CDR3 comprises 14 residues. The junction had 9 bases not matched to a gene; V was cut back by 6 bases and J by 6 bases. For the CDR3, the DNA is TGTGCCAGCTCCCCTGGACTAGCGCTTACCGAGCAGTACTTC. This translates into CASSPGLALTEQYF.

The chain couples TRBV5-4 to TRBJ1-1; no clear D gene. The CDR3 is 14 residues long. V lost 10 bases, J lost 2 bases, and 18 bases lay in between. Germline CDR1 and CDR2: SGHNT and YYREEE (reference sequence). CDR3 in amino acids: CAPGRVDDNTEAFF. CDR3 nucleotides: TGTGCCCCCGGTAGGGTCGACGACAACACTGAAGCTTTCTTT. The variable domain in full, completed from reference TRBV5-4 and TRBJ1-1, reads ETGVTQSPTHLIKTRGQQVTLRCSSQSGHNTVSWYQQALGQGPQFIFQYYREEENGRGNFPPRFSGLQFPNYSSELNVNALELDDSALYLCAPGRVDDNTEAFFGQGTRLTVV.

The chain links TRBV13 to TRBJ2-7, with D tentatively TRBD1 or TRBD2 (5 bases each). Germline assignment: CDR1 PRHDT and CDR2 FYEKMQ (reference sequence). V was clipped by 0 bases and J by 3 bases, with 9 bases between them. The CDR3 runs 14 residues. DNA for the CDR3: TGTGCCAGCAGCTTAGGCGGGGCGGGCTACGAGCAGTACTTC. It yields the protein CASSLGGAGYEQYF. The full variable domain, with the rest looked up from reference TRBV13 and TRBJ2-7, is AAGVIQSPRHLIKEKRETATLKCYPIPRHDTVYWYQQGPGQDPQFLISFYEKMQSDKGSIPDRFSAQQFSDYHSELNMSSLELGDSALYFCASSLGGAGYEQYFGPGTRLTVT.

This chain links TRBV6-5 with TRBJ2-1, with 10 bases aligning to TRBD2. V was pared by 0 bases and J by 4 bases, with 0 bases of the junction left unmatched. Germline assignment: CDR1 MNHEY and CDR2 SVGAGI. The CDR3 contains 15 residues. CDR3 protein: CASSYSLAGYNEQFF. The CDR3 DNA follows: TGTGCCAGCAGTTACTCACTAGCGGGATACAATGAGCAGTTCTTC.

V and J are TRBV7-9 and TRBJ2-1, with 7 bases fitting TRBD2. The junction had 5 bases not matched to a gene; V was cut back by 0 bases and J by 9 bases. Germline V gene sequence: CDR1 SEHNR, CDR2 FQNEAQ (reference sequence). This CDR3 contains 14 residues. In DNA form, the CDR3 reads TGTGCCAGCAGCTTAGCGCTAGCGGCCCCTGAGCAGTTCTTC. Protein sequence: CASSLALAAPEQFF.

The J gene is TRBJ2-6, the V gene TRBV29-1, with a tentative D call TRBD2 (6 bases). This CDR3 has 17 amino acids. V was cut by 6 bases and J by 0 bases, with 18 bases left in between. Germline-derived CDR1 and CDR2 are SQVTM and ANQGSEA. CDR3 nucleotide sequence: TGCAGCGTATTCGGAGGGGCCGGGAGCTCTGGGGCCAACGTCCTGACTTTC. Protein product: CSVFGGAGSSGANVLTF.

V is TRBV19 and J is TRBJ2-3; 14 nucleotides align to TRBD2. Looked up from germline, CDR1 is LNHDA and CDR2 is SQIVND (reference sequence). The ends lost 7 bases at V and 4 bases at J; junction bases unmatched: 7. This CDR3 region has 16 residues. CDR3 residues: CASTPTSGGAADTQYF. The CDR3 DNA is TGTGCCAGTACCCCGACTAGCGGGGGGGCCGCAGATACGCAGTATTTT. The full variable domain, completed using reference TRBV19 and TRBJ2-3, is DGGITQSPKYLFRKEGQNVTLSCEQNLNHDAMYWYRQDPGQGLRLIYYSQIVNDFQKGDIAEGYSVSREKKESFPLTVTSAQKNPTAFYLCASTPTSGGAADTQYFGPGTRLTVL.

This clone showed up just a few times. This sequence joins TRBV5-4 and TRBJ2-5; possibly TRBD1 or TRBD2 for D (6 bases each). Trimming removed 2 bases from V and 1 base from J, with 21 bases in between. Germline lookup yields CDR1 SGHNT and CDR2 YYREEE (reference sequence). This CDR3 has 18 residues. In DNA, the CDR3 is TGTGCCAGCAGCTTAGGACTGGGGAGGCTCAGGGGCCAAGAGACCCAGTACTTC. Translating it yields CASSLGLGRLRGQETQYF.

This rearrangement joins TRBV7-8 to TRBJ2-5, with D possibly being TRBD1 (6 bases). Germline V gene data show CDR1 as SGHVS and CDR2 as FQNEAQ. V was cut by 6 bases and J by 1 base, with 18 bases left in between. The CDR3 is 16 residues long. The CDR3, as DNA: TGTGCCAGCAGGTCTCTCCCGGGACAAGTCCAAGAGACCCAGTACTTC. As protein: CASRSLPGQVQETQYF.

This chain joins TRBV9 and TRBJ2-1; TRBD1 aligns across 10 bases. With V trimmed by 3 bases and J by 8 bases, 5 bases remained unmatched. Germline CDR1 is SGDLS and CDR2 is YYNGEE. The CDR3 has 14 residues. The CDR3 sequence is CASSATGGTDEQFF. As DNA, the CDR3 is TGTGCCAGCAGCGCGACAGGGGGCACAGATGAGCAGTTCTTC. The full variable domain, with the rest looked up from reference TRBV9 and TRBJ2-1, is DSGVTQTPKHLITATGQRVTLRCSPRSGDLSVYWYQQSLDQGLQFLIQYYNGEERAKGNILERFSAQQFPDLHSELNLSSLELGDSALYFCASSATGGTDEQFFGPGTRLTVL.

The rearrangement uses TRBV6-5 and TRBJ1-1; no reliable D call. V was trimmed by 0 bases and J by 4 bases, leaving 6 bases between them. This CDR3 has 13 amino acids. Germline loops: CDR1 MNHEY, CDR2 SVGAGI. CDR3 sequence (DNA): TGTGCCAGCAGTTACTCGTGGCGCACTGAAGCTTTCTTT. Protein product: CASSYSWRTEAFF.

This sequence joins TRBV7-9 and TRBJ2-1, with D perhaps TRBD1 (6 bases). Germline V gene data show CDR1 as SEHNR and CDR2 as FQNEAQ (reference sequence). V lost 5 bases and J lost 7, with 15 bases in between. The CDR3 sequence is 14 residues long. This chain's CDR3 is CASSPDSTRNEQFF. The DNA of the CDR3 is TGTGCCAGCAGCCCGGACAGCACTAGGAATGAGCAGTTCTTC. Full variable domain (outside the CDR3, taken from reference TRBV7-9 and TRBJ2-1): DTGVSQNPRHKITKRGQNVTFRCDPISEHNRLYWYRQTLGQGPEFLTYFQNEAQLEKSRLLSDRFSAERPKGSFSTLEIQRTEQGDSAMYLCASSPDSTRNEQFFGPGTRLTVL.

The rearrangement joins TRBV30 to TRBJ1-4; D remains unclear. The V end lost 0 bases, the J end lost 8 bases, and 7 bases lay between the germline ends. There are 12 residues in the CDR3. Per the germline V gene, CDR1 is GTSNPN and CDR2 is SVGIG (reference sequence). As DNA, the CDR3 is TGTGCCTGGAGTGTACAAGGAGAAAAACTGTTTTTT. This translates into CAWSVQGEKLFF. Full variable domain (rest looked up from reference TRBV30 and TRBJ1-4): SQTIHQWPATLVQPVGSPLSLECTVEGTSNPNLYWYRQAAGRGLQLLFYSVGIGQISSEVPQNLSASRPQDRQFILSSKKLLLSDSGFYLCAWSVQGEKLFFGSGTQLSVL.

The count of this clone is one. The chain combines TRBV11-2 with TRBJ1-1; D not resolved. Germline values: CDR1 SGHAT, CDR2 FQNNGV. V lost 6 bases to trimming and J lost 3 bases, with 5 bases between them. The CDR3 spans 11 residues. The CDR3 spells CASSSYTEAFF. The CDR3 bases are TGTGCCAGCAGTTCGTACACTGAAGCTTTCTTT.

The chain joins TRBV11-2 to TRBJ2-2; no clear D gene. From germline, CDR1 is SGHAT and CDR2 FQNNGV. The CDR3 is made up of 17 amino acids. V gave up 5 bases and J gave up 1 base, with 17 bases separating them. The CDR3: CASSGVRTVMNTGELFF. The CDR3 DNA sequence: TGTGCCAGCAGCGGGGTCCGGACGGTCATGAACACCGGGGAGCTGTTTTTT.